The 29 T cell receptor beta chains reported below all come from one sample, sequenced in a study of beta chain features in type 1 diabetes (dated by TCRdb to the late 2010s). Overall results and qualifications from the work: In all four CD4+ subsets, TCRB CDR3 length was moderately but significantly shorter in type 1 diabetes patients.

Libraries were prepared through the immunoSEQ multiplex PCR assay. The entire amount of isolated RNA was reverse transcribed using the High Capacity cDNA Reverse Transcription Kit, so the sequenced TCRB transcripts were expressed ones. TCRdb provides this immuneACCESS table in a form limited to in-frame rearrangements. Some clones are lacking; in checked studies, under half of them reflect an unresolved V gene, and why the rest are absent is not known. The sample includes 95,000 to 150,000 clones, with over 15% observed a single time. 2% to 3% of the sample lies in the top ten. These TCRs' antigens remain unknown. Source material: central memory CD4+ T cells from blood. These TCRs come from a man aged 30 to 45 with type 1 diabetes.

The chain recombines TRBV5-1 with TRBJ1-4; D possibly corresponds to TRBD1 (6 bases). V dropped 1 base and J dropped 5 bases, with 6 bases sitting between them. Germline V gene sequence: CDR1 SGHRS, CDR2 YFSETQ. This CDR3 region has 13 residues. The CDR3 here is CASSLTGNEKLFF. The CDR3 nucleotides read TGCGCCAGCAGCTTGACAGGGAATGAAAAACTGTTTTTT. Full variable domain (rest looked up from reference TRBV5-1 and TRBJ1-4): KAGVTQTPRYLIKTRGQQVTLSCSPISGHRSVSWYQQTPGQGLQFLFEYFSETQRNKGNFPGRFSGRQFSNSRSEMNVSTLELGDSALYLCASSLTGNEKLFFGSGTQLSVL.

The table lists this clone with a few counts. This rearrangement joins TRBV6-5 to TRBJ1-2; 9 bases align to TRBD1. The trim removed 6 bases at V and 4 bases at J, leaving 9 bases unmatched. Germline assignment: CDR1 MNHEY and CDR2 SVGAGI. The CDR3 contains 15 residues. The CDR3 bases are TGTGCCAGCAGCCCCGGGGACAGGGATGCCTATGGCTACACCTTC. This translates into CASSPGDRDAYGYTF.

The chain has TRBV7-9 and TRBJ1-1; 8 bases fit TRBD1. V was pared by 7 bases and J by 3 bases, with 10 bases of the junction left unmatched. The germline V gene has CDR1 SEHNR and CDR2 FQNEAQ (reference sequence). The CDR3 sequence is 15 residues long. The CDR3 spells CASTSQGAGDTEAFF. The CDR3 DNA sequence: TGTGCCAGCACCAGCCAGGGGGCAGGGGACACTGAAGCTTTCTTT.

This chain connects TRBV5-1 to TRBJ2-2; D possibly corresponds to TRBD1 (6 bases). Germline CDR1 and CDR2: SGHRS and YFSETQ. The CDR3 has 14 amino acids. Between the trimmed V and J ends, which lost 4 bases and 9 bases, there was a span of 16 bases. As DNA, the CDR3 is TGCGCCAGCAGCACCGGACAGCGACCCCGGGAGCTGTTTTTT. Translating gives CASSTGQRPRELFF.

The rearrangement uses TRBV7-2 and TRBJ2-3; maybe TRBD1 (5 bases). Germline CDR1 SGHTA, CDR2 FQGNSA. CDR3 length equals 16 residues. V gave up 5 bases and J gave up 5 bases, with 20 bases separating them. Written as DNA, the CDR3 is TGTGCCAGCAGCCCTATAGGGGTTTGGCGGCGAGATACGCAGTATTTT. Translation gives CASSPIGVWRRDTQYF.

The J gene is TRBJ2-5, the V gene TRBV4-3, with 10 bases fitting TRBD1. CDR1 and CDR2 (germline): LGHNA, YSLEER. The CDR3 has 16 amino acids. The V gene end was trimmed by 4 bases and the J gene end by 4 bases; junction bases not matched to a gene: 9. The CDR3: CASSPLTGGIAETQYF. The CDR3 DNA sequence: TGCGCCAGCAGCCCACTGACAGGGGGCATAGCAGAGACCCAGTACTTC.

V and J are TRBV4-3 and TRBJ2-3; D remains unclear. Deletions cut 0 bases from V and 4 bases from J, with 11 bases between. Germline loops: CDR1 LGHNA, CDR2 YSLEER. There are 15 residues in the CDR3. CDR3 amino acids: CASSQEDGKADTQYF. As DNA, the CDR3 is TGCGCCAGCAGCCAAGAGGATGGTAAGGCAGATACGCAGTATTTT.

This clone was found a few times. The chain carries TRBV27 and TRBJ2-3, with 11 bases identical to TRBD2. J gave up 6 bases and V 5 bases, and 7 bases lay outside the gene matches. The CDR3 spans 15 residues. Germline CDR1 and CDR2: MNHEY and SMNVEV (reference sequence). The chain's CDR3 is CASSAVAGGRDTQYF. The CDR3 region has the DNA TGTGCCAGCAGTGCAGTAGCGGGGGGGCGTGATACGCAGTATTTT.

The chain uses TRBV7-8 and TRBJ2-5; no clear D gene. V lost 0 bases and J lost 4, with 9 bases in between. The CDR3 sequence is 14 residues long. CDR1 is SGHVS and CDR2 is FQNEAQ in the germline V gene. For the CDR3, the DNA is TGTGCCAGCAGCTTAGCAGGGTTTAGAGAGACCCAGTACTTC. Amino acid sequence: CASSLAGFRETQYF.

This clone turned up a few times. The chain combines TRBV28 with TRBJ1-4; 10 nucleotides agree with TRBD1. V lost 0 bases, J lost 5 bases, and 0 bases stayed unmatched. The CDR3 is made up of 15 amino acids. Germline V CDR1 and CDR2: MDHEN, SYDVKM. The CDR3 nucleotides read TGTGCCAGCAGTTTATGGGGACAGGGGAATGAAAAACTGTTTTTT. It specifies CASSLWGQGNEKLFF.

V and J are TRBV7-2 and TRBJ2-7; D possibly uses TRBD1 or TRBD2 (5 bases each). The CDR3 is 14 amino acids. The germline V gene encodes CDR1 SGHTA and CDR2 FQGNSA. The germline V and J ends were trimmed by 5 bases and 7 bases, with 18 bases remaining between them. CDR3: CASSNSGPPGEQYF. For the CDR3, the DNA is TGTGCCAGCAGCAATTCGGGGCCTCCGGGGGAGCAGTACTTC.

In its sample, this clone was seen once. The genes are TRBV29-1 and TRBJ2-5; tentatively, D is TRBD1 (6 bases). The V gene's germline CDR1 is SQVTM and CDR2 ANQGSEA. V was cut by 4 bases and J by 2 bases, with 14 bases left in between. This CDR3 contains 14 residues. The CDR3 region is CSVVSGQSQETQYF. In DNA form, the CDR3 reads TGCAGCGTTGTTTCCGGACAGAGTCAAGAGACCCAGTACTTC. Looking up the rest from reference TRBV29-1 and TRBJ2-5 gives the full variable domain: SAVISQKPSRDICQRGTSLTIQCQVDSQVTMMFWYRQQPGQSLTLIATANQGSEATYESGFVIDKFPISRPNLTFSTLTVSNMSPEDSSIYLCSVVSGQSQETQYFGPGTRLLVL.

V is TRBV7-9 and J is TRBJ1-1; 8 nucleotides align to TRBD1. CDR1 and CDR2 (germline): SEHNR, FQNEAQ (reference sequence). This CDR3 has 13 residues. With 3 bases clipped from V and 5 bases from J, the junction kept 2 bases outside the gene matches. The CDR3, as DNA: TGTGCCAGCAGCTTGGACAGGGAAACTGAAGCTTTCTTT. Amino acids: CASSLDRETEAFF. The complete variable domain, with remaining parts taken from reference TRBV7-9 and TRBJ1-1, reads DTGVSQNPRHKITKRGQNVTFRCDPISEHNRLYWYRQTLGQGPEFLTYFQNEAQLEKSRLLSDRFSAERPKGSFSTLEIQRTEQGDSAMYLCASSLDRETEAFFGQGTRLTVV.

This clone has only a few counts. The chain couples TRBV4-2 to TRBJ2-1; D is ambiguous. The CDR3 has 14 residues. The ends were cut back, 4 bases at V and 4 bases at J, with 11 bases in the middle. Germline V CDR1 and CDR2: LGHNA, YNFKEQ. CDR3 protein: CASSPEDRYNEQFF. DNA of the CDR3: TGTGCCAGCAGCCCCGAAGATAGATACAATGAGCAGTTCTTC.

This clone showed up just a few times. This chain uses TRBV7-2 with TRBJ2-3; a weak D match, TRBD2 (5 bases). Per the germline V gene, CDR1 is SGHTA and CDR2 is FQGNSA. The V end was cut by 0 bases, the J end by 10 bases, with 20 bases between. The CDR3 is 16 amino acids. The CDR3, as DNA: TGTGCCAGCAGCTTAGCGCTGAGGGAACGGAGTATCCCGCAGTATTTT. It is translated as CASSLALRERSIPQYF.

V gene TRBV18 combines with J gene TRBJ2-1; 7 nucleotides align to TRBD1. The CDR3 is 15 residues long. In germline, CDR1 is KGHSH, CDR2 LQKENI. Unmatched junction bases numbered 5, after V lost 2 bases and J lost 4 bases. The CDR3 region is CASSPNNRGYNEQFF. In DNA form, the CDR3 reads TGTGCCAGCTCACCAAATAACAGGGGTTACAATGAGCAGTTCTTC.

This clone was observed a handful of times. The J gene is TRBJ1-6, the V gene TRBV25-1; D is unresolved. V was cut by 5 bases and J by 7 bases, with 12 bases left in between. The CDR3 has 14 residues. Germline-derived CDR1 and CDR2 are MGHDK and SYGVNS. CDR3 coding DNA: TGTGCCAGCAGTATCGGCCTGGCCAATTCACCCCTCCACTTT. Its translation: CASSIGLANSPLHF.

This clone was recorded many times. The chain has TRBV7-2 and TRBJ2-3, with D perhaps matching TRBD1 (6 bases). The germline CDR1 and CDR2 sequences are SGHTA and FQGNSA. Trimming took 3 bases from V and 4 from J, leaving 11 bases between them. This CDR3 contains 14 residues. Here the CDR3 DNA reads TGTGCCAGCAGCTTGAACAGGGTATCAGATACGCAGTATTTT. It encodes CASSLNRVSDTQYF. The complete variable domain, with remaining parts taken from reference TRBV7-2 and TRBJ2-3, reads GAGVSQSPSNKVTEKGKDVELRCDPISGHTALYWYRQSLGQGLEFLIYFQGNSAPDKSGLPSDRFSAERTGGSVSTLTIQRTQQEDSAVYLCASSLNRVSDTQYFGPGTRLTVL.

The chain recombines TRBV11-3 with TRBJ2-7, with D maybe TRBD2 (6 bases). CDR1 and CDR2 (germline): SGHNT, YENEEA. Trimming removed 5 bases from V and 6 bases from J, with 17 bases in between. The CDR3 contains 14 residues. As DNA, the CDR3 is TGTGCCAGCAGCCCCGGGACTTTCTCCCGCGAGCAGTACTTC. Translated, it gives CASSPGTFSREQYF.

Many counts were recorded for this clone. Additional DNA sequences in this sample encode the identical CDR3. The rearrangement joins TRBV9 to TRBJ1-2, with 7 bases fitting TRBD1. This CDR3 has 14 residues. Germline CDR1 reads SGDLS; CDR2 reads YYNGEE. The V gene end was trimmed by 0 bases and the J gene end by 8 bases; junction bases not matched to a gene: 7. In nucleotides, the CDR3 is TGTGCCAGCAGCGTAGACCCCGGGACAGCCGGCTACACCTTC. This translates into CASSVDPGTAGYTF.

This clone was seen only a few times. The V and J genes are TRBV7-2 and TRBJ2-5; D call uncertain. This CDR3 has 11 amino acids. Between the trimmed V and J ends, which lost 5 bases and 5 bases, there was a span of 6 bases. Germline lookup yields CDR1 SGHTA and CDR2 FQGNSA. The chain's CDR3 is CASSIQETQYF. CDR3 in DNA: TGTGCCAGCAGCATCCAGGAGACCCAGTACTTC.

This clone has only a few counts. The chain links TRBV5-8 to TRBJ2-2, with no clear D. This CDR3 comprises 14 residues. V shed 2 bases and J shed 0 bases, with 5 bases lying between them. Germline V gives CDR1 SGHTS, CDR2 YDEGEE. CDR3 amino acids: CASSFHSNTGELFF. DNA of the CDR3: TGTGCCAGCAGCTTTCATTCGAACACCGGGGAGCTGTTTTTT. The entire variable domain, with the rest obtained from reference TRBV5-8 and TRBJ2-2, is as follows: EAGVTQSPTHLIKTRGQQATLRCSPISGHTSVYWYQQALGLGLQFLLWYDEGEERNRGNFPPRFSGRQFPNYSSELNVNALELEDSALYLCASSFHSNTGELFFGEGSRLTVL.

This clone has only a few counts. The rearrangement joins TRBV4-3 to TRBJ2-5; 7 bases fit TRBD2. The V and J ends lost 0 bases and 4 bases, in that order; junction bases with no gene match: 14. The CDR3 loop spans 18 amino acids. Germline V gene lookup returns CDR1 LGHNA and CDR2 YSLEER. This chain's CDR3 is CASSQDLVRVGGRETQYF. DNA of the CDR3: TGCGCCAGCAGCCAAGATCTGGTCCGGGTGGGAGGGCGAGAGACCCAGTACTTC.

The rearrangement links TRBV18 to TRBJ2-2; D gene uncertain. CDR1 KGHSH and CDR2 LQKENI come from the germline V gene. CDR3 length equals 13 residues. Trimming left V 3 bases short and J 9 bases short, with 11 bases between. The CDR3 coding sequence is TGTGCCAGCTCACCCGCCCCGGGTCGGGAGCTGTTTTTT. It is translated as CASSPAPGRELFF.

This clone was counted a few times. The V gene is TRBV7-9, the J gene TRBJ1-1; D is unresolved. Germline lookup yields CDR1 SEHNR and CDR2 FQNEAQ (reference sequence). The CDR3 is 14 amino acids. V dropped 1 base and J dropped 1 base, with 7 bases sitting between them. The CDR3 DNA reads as TGTGCCAGCAGCTTAGGAGGGCCGAACACTGAAGCTTTCTTT. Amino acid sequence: CASSLGGPNTEAFF. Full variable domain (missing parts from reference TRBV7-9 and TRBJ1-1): DTGVSQNPRHKITKRGQNVTFRCDPISEHNRLYWYRQTLGQGPEFLTYFQNEAQLEKSRLLSDRFSAERPKGSFSTLEIQRTEQGDSAMYLCASSLGGPNTEAFFGQGTRLTVV.

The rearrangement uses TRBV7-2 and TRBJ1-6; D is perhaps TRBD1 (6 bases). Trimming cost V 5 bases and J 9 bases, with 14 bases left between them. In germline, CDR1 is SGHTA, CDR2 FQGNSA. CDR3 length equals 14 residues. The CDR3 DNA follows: TGTGCCAGCAGCAACAGACTACAGGGTTCACCCCTCCACTTT. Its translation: CASSNRLQGSPLHF.

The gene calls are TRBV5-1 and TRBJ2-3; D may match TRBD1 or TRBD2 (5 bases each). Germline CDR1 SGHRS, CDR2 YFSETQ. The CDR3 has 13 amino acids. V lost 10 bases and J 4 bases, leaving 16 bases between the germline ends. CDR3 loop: CASNPGRPDTQYF. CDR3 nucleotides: TGCGCCTCCAACCCGGGACGTCCAGATACGCAGTATTTT.

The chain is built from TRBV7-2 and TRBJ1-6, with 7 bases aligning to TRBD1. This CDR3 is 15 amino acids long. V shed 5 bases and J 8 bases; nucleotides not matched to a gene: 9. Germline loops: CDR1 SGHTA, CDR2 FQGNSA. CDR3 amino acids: CASSLTGPVDSPLHF. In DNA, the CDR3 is TGTGCCAGCAGCCTGACAGGGCCAGTGGATTCACCCCTCCACTTT.

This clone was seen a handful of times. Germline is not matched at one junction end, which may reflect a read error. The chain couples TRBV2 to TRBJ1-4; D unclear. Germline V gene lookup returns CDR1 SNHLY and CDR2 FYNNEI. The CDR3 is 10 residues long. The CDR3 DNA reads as TGTGCCAGCAGGGAAGAAAAACTGTTTTTT. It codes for CASREEKLFF.